A selection of T cell receptor beta chains follows, all from one sample in a study of long-term antiretroviral therapy in people with HIV. Sequenced by immunoSEQ multiplex PCR; TCRdb stores in-frame clones only, minus some. The sample has some 22,000 clones, around 85% seen once; the top ten hold approximately 12%. The material was unsorted PBMCs, obtained 1.6 years after starting antiretroviral therapy. Source of these receptors: a man between 40 and 49 years old with HIV. Each CDR3 is given with its conserved first and last residue. A D gene is named only where the DNA matches it firmly. Not every row has a clone size; where given, it reads once, few, many or a size class.

.,TRBJ1-2,TRBV5-6,TRBD1,TGTGCCAGCAGCTTGGGACAGGGGGCGGGTGGCTACACCTTC,CASSLGQGAGGYTF
.,TRBJ1-1,TRBV10-3,TRBD1,TGTGCCATCAGTGATGGACAGGGTGACACTGAAGCTTTCTTT,CAISDGQGDTEAFF
.,TRBJ2-3,TRBV9,.,TGTGCCAGCAGCCCAAGTTTGGACACCGGTAGCACAGATACGCAGTATTTT,CASSPSLDTGSTDTQYF
.,TRBJ2-7,TRBV4-2,.,TGTGCCAGCAGCCAAGAAGACAGACAGCCAGGGACCTACGAGCAGTACTTC,CASSQEDRQPGTYEQYF
.,TRBJ2-7,TRBV18,TRBD1,TGTGCCAGCTCACCACAGCCGGGACAGAGCTCCTACGAGCAGTACTTC,CASSPQPGQSSYEQYF
.,TRBJ2-1,TRBV11-2,.,TGTGCCAGCAGCTTAGCAGGGATTAATGAGCAGTTCTTC,CASSLAGINEQFF
.,TRBJ2-2,TRBV5-6,.,TGTGCCAGCAGCCGGGTCGACCGGAACACCGGGGAGCTGTTTTTT,CASSRVDRNTGELFF
.,TRBJ2-5,TRBV9,.,TGTGCCAGCAGCACCCCAGGGGGGCAAGAGACCCAGTACTTC,CASSTPGGQETQYF
.,TRBJ2-7,TRBV7-8,.,TGTGCCAGCAGCCCGTGGGTCGACAGCGCGACCTACGAGCAGTACTTC,CASSPWVDSATYEQYF
.,TRBJ2-7,TRBV5-1,.,TGCGCCAGCAGCTTGGCGCATGAGGTTCCCTACGAGCAGTACTTC,CASSLAHEVPYEQYF
.,TRBJ1-1,TRBV19,.,TGTGCCAGTAGTTTACAGTGGGAAGCTTTCTTT,CASSLQWEAFF
.,TRBJ1-2,TRBV27,TRBD1,TGTGCCAGCAGTTTACGAGGACAGGGGGCTTTACGCTATGGCTACACCTTC,CASSLRGQGALRYGYTF
once,TRBJ1-2,TRBV4-2,.,TGTGCCAGCAGCCCGGGTGGGGGTAACTATGGCTACACCTTC,CASSPGGGNYGYTF
.,TRBJ2-1,TRBV7-9,TRBD1,TGTGCCAGCAGCTTAGCTGGGACAGGGCCCTACAATGAGCAGTTCTTC,CASSLAGTGPYNEQFF
.,TRBJ1-1,TRBV5-1,TRBD1,TGCGCCAGCAGCGTAACAGGGGGCGCGATCACTGAAGCTTTCTTT,CASSVTGGAITEAFF
.,TRBJ1-3,TRBV9,.,TGTGCCAGCAGCGAGTGGACAGATGGAAACACCATATATTTT,CASSEWTDGNTIYF
.,TRBJ2-5,TRBV5-1,.,TGCGCCAGCAGCTTGGCCCTAGGGGGCCAAGAGACCCAGTACTTC,CASSLALGGQETQYF
.,TRBJ2-3,TRBV11-3,.,TGTGCCAGCAGCTTTACCACGATGCCAGGGACAGATACGCAGTATTTT,CASSFTTMPGTDTQYF
once,TRBJ2-1,TRBV5-1,.,TGCGCCAGCAGCCCGGCTCGGTCTGGGTCCTACAATGAGCAGTTCTTC,CASSPARSGSYNEQFF
.,TRBJ2-1,TRBV27,.,TGTGCCAGCAGGCGGACAGACCTGTCCTACAATGAGCAGTTCTTC,CASRRTDLSYNEQFF
.,TRBJ2-3,TRBV9,TRBD2,TGTGCCAGCAGCGTAGGATCCCAGCGGGGCTACTCTAGCACAGATACGCAGTATTTT,CASSVGSQRGYSSTDTQYF
.,TRBJ2-7,TRBV2,TRBD1,TGTGCCAGCAGTGGGACAGGGCAGATCTACGAGCAGTACTTC,CASSGTGQIYEQYF
.,TRBJ1-3,TRBV11-2,.,TGTGCCAGCAGCTTAGACTCGGGGGCGCTGGCTGGAAACACCATATATTTT,CASSLDSGALAGNTIYF
.,TRBJ2-3,TRBV25-1,.,TGTGCCAGTAGACCGCAGGAGGGGGTTGGTACGCAGTATTTT,CASRPQEGVGTQYF
.,TRBJ1-1,TRBV27,.,TGTGCCAGCAGCAACGGGCGCAGGGTCACTGAAGCTTTCTTT,CASSNGRRVTEAFF
.,TRBJ1-1,TRBV5-1,TRBD1,TGCGCCAGCAGATTGGGGACAGGTCCGAACACTGAAGCTTTCTTT,CASRLGTGPNTEAFF
.,TRBJ1-1,TRBV19,.,TGTGCCAGTAGTATTCTGGCGTCCTCCCGCATGAACACTGAAGCTTTCTTT,CASSILASSRMNTEAFF
.,TRBJ2-4,TRBV28,.,TGTGCCAGCCGAAAAGAGACACAAGGGAACATTCAGTACTTC,CASRKETQGNIQYF
.,TRBJ2-3,TRBV4-1,.,TGCGCCAGCAGCCATTGGACTACTGGCACAGATACGCAGTATTTT,CASSHWTTGTDTQYF
few,TRBJ1-1,TRBV6-5,TRBD1,TGTGCCAGCTTTCGACCGGGACAGTTCAGTGAAGCTTTCTTT,CASFRPGQFSEAFF
.,TRBJ2-7,TRBV5-6,.,TGTGCCAGCAGCTTCGGGGGCCTCTCCTACGAGCAGTACTTC,CASSFGGLSYEQYF
.,TRBJ2-2,TRBV5-4,.,TGTGCCAGCAGCCGGGACTACACCGGGGAGCTGTTTTTT,CASSRDYTGELFF
once,TRBJ1-1,TRBV7-8,TRBD1,TGTGCCAGCAGCCCCGGGACAGGGGGCTTCGGCACTGAAGCTTTCTTT,CASSPGTGGFGTEAFF
.,TRBJ2-1,TRBV11-3,.,TGTGCCAGCAGCTCTGGGACCCCCTACAATGAGCAGTTCTTC,CASSSGTPYNEQFF
.,TRBJ2-2,TRBV9,.,TGTGCCAGCAGCGTAGGGGGGTCGCCGAACACCGGGGAGCTGTTTTTT,CASSVGGSPNTGELFF
.,TRBJ1-5,TRBV15,TRBD1,TGTGCCACCAGCAGAGATCCGGGACAGGGGTACAATCAGCCCCAGCATTTT,CATSRDPGQGYNQPQHF
.,TRBJ1-3,TRBV6-1,.,TGTGCCAGCAGTGACGGAGTTTCTGGAAACACCATATATTTT,CASSDGVSGNTIYF
.,TRBJ2-1,TRBV11-2,.,TGTGCCAGCAGCTTGGGGCAGTTGTTCTATGAGCAGTTCTTC,CASSLGQLFYEQFF
once,TRBJ1-2,TRBV6-6,.,TGTGCCAGCAGTTACTCTTTTGCGGGTTTTGGCTACACCTTC,CASSYSFAGFGYTF
medium-sized,TRBJ1-1,TRBV5-1,.,TGCGCCAGCAGCCGGGATTACAGGACTGAAGCTTTCTTT,CASSRDYRTEAFF
.,TRBJ1-3,TRBV4-1,TRBD1,TGCGCCAGCAGCCAAGCTTATACTCGGCAGGGGGCATCTGGAAACACCATATATTTT,CASSQAYTRQGASGNTIYF
once,TRBJ2-2,TRBV6-1,.,TGTGCCAGCAGAGACACCCCGGACACCGGGGAGCTGTTTTTT,CASRDTPDTGELFF
.,TRBJ1-1,TRBV29-1,.,TGCAGCGTGGAGTACGGTCCTGAAGCTTTCTTT,CSVEYGPEAFF